The 28 T cell receptor beta chains reported below all come from one sample, sequenced in a study of T cells after posttransplantation cyclophosphamide. The protocol was immunoSEQ multiplex PCR, while the TCRdb copy is restricted to in-frame clones and leaves out a portion. The repertoire has over 25,000 clones, none seen only once; the ten largest take over 4%. Material: PBMCs. Receptors originate from a woman in her twenties or thirties in good health and a related stem cell transplant donor.

There are many counts of this clone. The V gene is TRBV7-8, the J gene TRBJ2-7; 8 bases align to TRBD2. CDR3 size: 14 residues. The J segment lost 7 bases and the V segment lost 4 bases, leaving 9 bases of the junction unmatched. From germline, CDR1 is SGHVS and CDR2 FQNEAQ. CDR3 bases: TGTGCCAGCAGCTCCGGGGGGGGACAACGAGAGCAGTACTTC. It encodes CASSSGGGQREQYF.

This clone was recorded at least ten times. The chain recombines TRBV10-3 with TRBJ2-1; 8 positions agree with TRBD2. The CDR3 is made up of 16 amino acids. CDR1 ENHRY and CDR2 SYGVKD come from the germline V gene. V gave up 2 bases and J gave up 6 bases; unmatched junction bases: 9. The CDR3 reads CAISEGVAGWSNEQFF. The CDR3 DNA is TGTGCCATCAGTGAGGGAGTAGCGGGGTGGAGCAATGAGCAGTTCTTC.

At least ten counts were recorded for this clone. The chain combines TRBV4-1 with TRBJ1-5; D is undetermined. V was pared by 1 base and J by 5 bases, with 9 bases between. Germline assignment: CDR1 MGHRA and CDR2 YSYEKL. This CDR3 is built from 14 residues. In DNA, the CDR3 is TGCGCCAGCAGCCAAGCAGACGGGTATCAGCCCCAGCATTTT. Its protein product is CASSQADGYQPQHF.

The V call is TRBV7-8, the J call TRBJ1-5, with 7 bases matching TRBD1. With 2 bases clipped from V and 0 bases from J, the junction kept 1 base outside the gene matches. This CDR3 is built from 15 residues. CDR1 is SGHVS and CDR2 is FQNEAQ in the germline V gene. CDR3 nucleotides: TGTGCCAGCAGCTTAAACAGGGGTAGCAATCAGCCCCAGCATTTT. Translating it yields CASSLNRGSNQPQHF.

This clone was seen repeatedly, ten times or more. The chain links TRBV19 to TRBJ2-1; 8 bases match TRBD2. Germline V CDR1 and CDR2: LNHDA, SQIVND (reference sequence). V lost 7 bases, J lost 7 bases, and 15 bases stayed unmatched. The CDR3 length is 16 residues. This chain's CDR3 is CASTQEQGLVRNEQFF. CDR3 DNA sequence: TGTGCCAGTACGCAGGAGCAGGGACTAGTTCGTAATGAGCAGTTCTTC.

This clone was detected only a few times. The V gene is TRBV18, the J gene TRBJ1-6; D gene unclear. Germline V gives CDR1 KGHSH, CDR2 LQKENI. The CDR3 extends over 14 amino acids. V lost 6 bases, J lost 10 bases, and 16 bases lay in between. This CDR3 is CASSREGKESPLHF. CDR3 in DNA: TGTGCCAGCTCGCGGGAGGGAAAGGAATCACCCCTCCACTTT. Combining the CDR3 with reference TRBV18 and TRBJ1-6 gives the whole variable domain NAGVMQNPRHLVRRRGQEARLRCSPMKGHSHVYWYRQLPEEGLKFMVYLQKENIIDESGMPKERFSAEFPKEGPSILRIQQVVRGDSAAYFCASSREGKESPLHFGNGTRLTVT.

In its sample, this clone was seen many times. The rearrangement links TRBV6-4 to TRBJ2-3; D not resolved. Looked up from germline, CDR1 is MRHNA and CDR2 is SNTAGT. This CDR3 has 15 amino acids. V dropped 2 bases and J dropped 0 bases, with 9 bases sitting between them. CDR3 amino acids: CASSDQAGSTDTQYF. For the CDR3, the DNA is TGTGCCAGCAGTGACCAAGCCGGGAGCACAGATACGCAGTATTTT.

This clone was counted a few times. The gene calls are TRBV4-2 and TRBJ2-5, with 7 bases identical to TRBD2. V lost 4 bases and J lost 4; bases outside the gene matches: 9. This CDR3 is 15 amino acids long. The germline V gene has CDR1 LGHNA and CDR2 YNFKEQ. The CDR3 spells CASSRGGGGLETQYF. The CDR3 DNA follows: TGTGCCAGCAGCCGGGGGGGTGGTGGACTAGAGACCCAGTACTTC.

Many counts were recorded for this clone. CDR3 sequence reads: CASSDRGRSNTGELFF. The CDR3 DNA is TGTGCCAGCAGCGACAGGGGGCGGTCGAACACCGGGGAGCTGTTTTTT. The chain joins TRBV7-2 to TRBJ2-2; 10 bases align to TRBD1. Trimming took 5 bases from V and 0 from J; bases not matched to a gene: 3. The CDR3 sequence is 16 residues long. The germline gives CDR1 SGHTA, CDR2 FQGNSA.

Ten or more counts support this clone. V gene TRBV5-5 combines with J gene TRBJ1-1; D is unclear. The length of the CDR3 is 12 residues. V shed 0 bases and J shed 5 bases, with 5 bases lying between them. CDR1 is SGHKS, CDR2 YYEKEE, per germline (reference sequence). CDR3 sequence: CASSLDLTEAFF. CDR3 sequence (DNA): TGTGCCAGCAGCTTGGATCTTACTGAAGCTTTCTTT.

This clone was seen ten or more times. The chain's CDR3 is CASKGTGATYEQYF. The CDR3 DNA sequence: TGTGCCAGTAAGGGGACAGGGGCGACCTACGAGCAGTACTTC. The chain is built from TRBV19 and TRBJ2-7, with 10 bases aligning to TRBD1. This CDR3 has 14 amino acids. V was clipped by 7 bases and J by 2 bases; unmatched bases: 5. Germline V gene sequence: CDR1 LNHDA, CDR2 SQIVND (reference sequence).

This clone appeared many times. V usage is TRBV5-1 and J usage is TRBJ1-1; no clear D gene. The CDR3 runs 15 residues. Germline V gene lookup returns CDR1 SGHRS and CDR2 YFSETQ. Trimming took 4 bases from V and 0 from J, leaving 13 bases between them. The CDR3, as DNA: TGCGCCAGCAGCGTTGACTTCGGGGTGAACACTGAAGCTTTCTTT. This codes for CASSVDFGVNTEAFF. Based on the CDR3 plus reference TRBV5-1 and TRBJ1-1, the full variable domain is KAGVTQTPRYLIKTRGQQVTLSCSPISGHRSVSWYQQTPGQGLQFLFEYFSETQRNKGNFPGRFSGRQFSNSRSEMNVSTLELGDSALYLCASSVDFGVNTEAFFGQGTRLTVV.

This clone came up many times. The chain employs TRBV7-2 and TRBJ2-2, with TRBD1 matching over 8 bases. Germline V gene lookup returns CDR1 SGHTA and CDR2 FQGNSA. This CDR3 contains 17 residues. V trimming: 4 bases; J trimming: 2 bases; junction bases outside the gene matches: 9. As DNA, the CDR3 is TGTGCCAGCAGCTCCCCCGCAGGGGGCGCCAACACCGGGGAGCTGTTTTTT. The encoded protein is CASSSPAGGANTGELFF.

This clone was recorded at least ten times. CDR3 bases: TGTGCCAGCAGTTTATCAGGGGTGGGGGAAAAACTGTTTTTT. Protein sequence: CASSLSGVGEKLFF. The chain joins TRBV28 to TRBJ1-4; tentatively, D is TRBD1 (6 bases). Trimming took 1 base from V and 8 from J, leaving 11 bases between them. The germline V gene has CDR1 MDHEN and CDR2 SYDVKM. The CDR3 runs to 14 residues.

In its sample, this clone was seen many times. This rearrangement joins TRBV7-8 to TRBJ2-7, with D uncertain. In germline, CDR1 is SGHVS, CDR2 FQNEAQ. V was trimmed by 1 base and J by 1 base, leaving 11 bases between them. The CDR3 has 15 residues. The CDR3 DNA is TGTGCCAGCAGCTTAGTGCCAGGTGGATCCTACGAGCAGTACTTC. Translating it yields CASSLVPGGSYEQYF.

In its sample, this clone was seen many times. The genes are TRBV4-2 and TRBJ1-1; no reliable D call. V shed 1 base and J shed 5 bases, with 5 bases lying between them. In germline, CDR1 is LGHNA, CDR2 YNFKEQ. This CDR3 is built from 12 residues. CDR3 protein: CASSQVVTEAFF. The CDR3 region has the DNA TGTGCCAGCAGCCAAGTCGTGACTGAAGCTTTCTTT.

In this sample, this clone turned up many times. The rearrangement links TRBV6-5 to TRBJ1-1, with 8 positions matching TRBD1. This CDR3 comprises 14 residues. J was trimmed by 1 base and V by 4 bases; bases with no gene match: 2. The germline CDR1 and CDR2 sequences are MNHEY and SVGAGI. Here the CDR3 reads CASSWDRKNTEAFF. The DNA for the CDR3 is TGTGCCAGCAGTTGGGACAGGAAGAACACTGAAGCTTTCTTT.

This clone was seen a handful of times. This rearrangement joins TRBV28 to TRBJ2-7; 7 bases agree with TRBD1. This CDR3 is built from 15 residues. After removal of 6 bases from V and 3 bases from J, the junction contained 11 bases not matched to a gene. Looked up from germline, CDR1 is MDHEN and CDR2 is SYDVKM. CDR3 nucleotides: TGTGCCAGCAGCTCGCCGACAGGGAGCTACTACGAGCAGTACTTC. As protein: CASSSPTGSYYEQYF.

In its sample, this clone was seen many times. This sequence joins TRBV19 and TRBJ2-2, with TRBD1 matching over 10 bases. From germline, CDR1 is LNHDA and CDR2 SQIVND (reference sequence). V lost 7 bases to trimming and J lost 7 bases; unmatched junction nucleotides: 9. The CDR3 extends over 15 amino acids. The CDR3 sequence is CASKDRGREGGELFF. DNA for the CDR3: TGTGCCAGTAAAGACAGGGGGCGCGAGGGCGGGGAGCTGTTTTTT.

This clone was picked up many times. The chain employs TRBV11-2 and TRBJ1-1; weak D call: TRBD1 (6 bases). The CDR3 is 11 amino acids. CDR1 SGHAT and CDR2 FQNNGV come from the germline V gene. Trimming removed 8 bases at V and 7 bases at J, with 11 bases between. CDR3 coding DNA: TGTGCCAGCCGAACAGGGATTGAAGCTTTCTTT. This codes for CASRTGIEAFF.

In this sample, this clone turned up a few times. The chain uses TRBV7-8 and TRBJ1-2; a possible D gene is TRBD1 (5 bases). Germline V gene lookup returns CDR1 SGHVS and CDR2 FQNEAQ. The CDR3 runs 15 residues. V dropped 0 bases and J dropped 7 bases, with 15 bases sitting between them. CDR3: CASSLALSGGFGYTF. The CDR3 DNA reads TGTGCCAGCAGCTTAGCACTCTCCGGGGGGTTTGGCTACACCTTC.

This clone was seen many times. The chain uses TRBV2 and TRBJ1-2; maybe TRBD1 (6 bases). V shed 10 bases and J shed 7 bases, with 19 bases lying between them. Per the germline V gene, CDR1 is SNHLY and CDR2 is FYNNEI. The CDR3 has 13 residues. CDR3 region: CAILRGGGFGYTF. CDR3 DNA: TGTGCCATCCTCAGAGGGGGAGGCTTTGGCTACACCTTC.

This clone was counted at least ten times. This chain joins TRBV19 and TRBJ1-1, with a possible D match to TRBD1 (5 bases). Trimming left V 6 bases short and J 2 bases short, with 10 bases between. The V gene's germline CDR1 is LNHDA and CDR2 SQIVND (reference sequence). This CDR3 has 13 residues. Written as DNA, the CDR3 is TGTGCCAGTAGGGGGCGAGGAAACACTGAAGCTTTCTTT. It translates to CASRGRGNTEAFF.

At least ten counts were recorded for this clone. V gene TRBV5-4 combines with J gene TRBJ2-3, with D possibly matching TRBD1 (5 bases). Germline V lookup: CDR1 SGHNT, CDR2 YYREEE (reference sequence). Trimming took off 1 base at V and 4 bases at J, with 10 bases between the two ends. There are 14 residues in the CDR3. CDR3 coding DNA: TGTGCCAGCAGCTTGCTTGGGGCCGCAGATACGCAGTATTTT. Translation: CASSLLGAADTQYF.

In this sample, this clone turned up many times. The chain couples TRBV29-1 to TRBJ1-1; TRBD1 aligns across 10 bases. This CDR3 is 13 amino acids long. J gave up 7 bases and V 6 bases, and 8 bases lay outside the gene matches. CDR1 and CDR2 from the germline V gene are SQVTM and ANQGSEA. The CDR3 coding sequence is TGCAGCGTCAGGACAGGGGGAGGGGGTGAAGCTTTCTTT. It is translated as CSVRTGGGGEAFF.

In this sample, this clone turned up many times. At one boundary the junction diverges from the germline segment, which might be a read error. CDR3 loop: CASSLQGGPIDAQYF. The CDR3 DNA reads TGTGCCAGCTCACTTCAAGGGGGCCCTATAGATGCGCAGTATTTT. The chain recombines TRBV18 with TRBJ2-3, with 7 nucleotides matching TRBD1. Germline assignment: CDR1 KGHSH and CDR2 LQKENI. The CDR3 is 15 amino acids.

This clone was seen at least ten times. The chain has TRBV5-1 and TRBJ1-6, with 9 bases lining up with TRBD1. With 4 bases clipped from V and 11 bases from J, the junction kept 7 bases outside the gene matches. The CDR3 has 14 amino acids. The germline gives CDR1 SGHRS, CDR2 YFSETQ. The CDR3 protein is CASSPGTGRAPLHF. DNA for the CDR3: TGCGCCAGCAGCCCTGGGACAGGGAGGGCACCCCTCCACTTT.

The table lists this clone with many counts. This sequence joins TRBV27 and TRBJ1-1; possible D gene TRBD1, 6 bases. V dropped 4 bases and J dropped 4 bases, with 10 bases sitting between them. The V gene's germline CDR1 is MNHEY and CDR2 SMNVEV (reference sequence). CDR3 length: 13 amino acids. As DNA, the CDR3 is TGTGCCAGCAGTTCCACAGGGTTCACTGAAGCTTTCTTT. It specifies CASSSTGFTEAFF.